The TCR beta chain under discussion was sequenced for a study of T cells of healthy individuals. The CDR3 loop spans 17 amino acids. Looked up from germline, CDR1 is SGHNT and CDR2 is YYREEE (reference sequence). Trimming removed 6 bases from V and 7 bases from J; junction bases left unmatched: 19. TCRdb used MiXCR to reprocess the 5' RACE reads, holding one entry per CDR3 protein. The sample yields 75,000 to 95,000 distinct CDR3 sequences, roughly 5% seen once. In its sample, this clonotype was seen many times. The source is a female donor in good health. The rearrangement links TRBV5-4 to TRBJ2-1; 7 bases match TRBD2. The CDR3 DNA reads TGTGCCAGCACGCACGGCTTTGGCGGGAGCGGAATGAATGAGCAGTTCTTC. As protein: CASTHGFGGSGMNEQFF.